The next 18 T cell receptor beta chains were all read from a single sample in a study of cytomegalovirus exposure and HLA in healthy donors. PCR involved 60 Vbeta and 13 Jbeta primers. Produced via immunoSEQ multiplex PCR; TCRdb's table is partial and in-frame only. The table includes some 190,000 clones, around 80% detected once. Sequenced sample: PBMCs. The receptors stem from a woman aged 25-40 years in good health and CMV-seropositive.

The chain joins TRBV6-9 to TRBJ1-4; 7 bases agree with TRBD1. Germline loops: CDR1 MNHGY, CDR2 SVAAGI. The CDR3 length is 16 residues. V lost 2 bases, J lost 8 bases, and 11 bases stayed unmatched. The CDR3, as DNA: TGTGCCAGCAGTTATCCCCCGACAGGGAGAGGAGAAAAACTGTTTTTT. Translation: CASSYPPTGRGEKLFF.

This clone appeared once. This chain uses TRBV4-2 with TRBJ2-7; 8 nucleotides match TRBD1. The germline V gene has CDR1 LGHNA and CDR2 YNFKEQ. This CDR3 spans 15 amino acids. The ends lost 1 base at V and 2 bases at J; junction bases unmatched: 4. The CDR3, as DNA: TGTGCCAGCAGCCAAGGGACAGGGAATGCCTACGAGCAGTACTTC. It yields the protein CASSQGTGNAYEQYF.

The count of this clone is one. The rearrangement uses TRBV29-1 and TRBJ2-3; 7 bases agree with TRBD2. V dropped 0 bases and J dropped 6; count of bases not matched to a gene: 12. The CDR3 covers 16 residues. The germline CDR1 and CDR2 sequences are SQVTM and ANQGSEA. CDR3 region: CSVEDLPSGDRDTQYF. The DNA for the CDR3 is TGCAGCGTTGAAGATCTCCCCAGCGGGGACCGGGATACGCAGTATTTT.

This clone appeared a few times. The chain is built from TRBV5-4 and TRBJ2-1; a possible D gene is TRBD2 (5 bases). V gave up 3 bases and J gave up 7 bases, with 20 bases separating them. From germline, CDR1 is SGHNT and CDR2 YYREEE (reference sequence). The CDR3 sequence is 16 residues long. The CDR3 sequence: CASSSPFSASINEQFF. The CDR3 DNA follows: TGTGCCAGCAGCTCGCCGTTTAGCGCGTCGATTAATGAGCAGTTCTTC.

This clone occurred once. This chain uses TRBV5-4 with TRBJ2-3; 9 bases line up with TRBD1. The CDR3 sequence is 13 residues long. Per the germline V gene, CDR1 is SGHNT and CDR2 is YYREEE (reference sequence). J lost 5 bases, V lost 4 bases, and 2 bases had no gene match. The chain's CDR3 is CASSGTGKDTQYF. The CDR3 bases are TGTGCCAGCAGCGGGACAGGGAAAGATACGCAGTATTTT. The full variable domain, completed using reference TRBV5-4 and TRBJ2-3, is ETGVTQSPTHLIKTRGQQVTLRCSSQSGHNTVSWYQQALGQGPQFIFQYYREEENGRGNFPPRFSGLQFPNYSSELNVNALELDDSALYLCASSGTGKDTQYFGPGTRLTVL.

This chain joins TRBV29-1 and TRBJ2-7; 7 bases align to TRBD2. The V gene's germline CDR1 is SQVTM and CDR2 ANQGSEA. The V segment lost 1 base and the J segment 6 bases; nucleotides outside the gene matches: 3. The CDR3 spans 12 residues. The CDR3 loop reads CSVEGSGGEQYF. DNA of the CDR3: TGCAGCGTTGAAGGGTCGGGGGGCGAGCAGTACTTC.

With respect to this clone: The sample has other DNA sequences that encode this CDR3 too. The chain uses TRBV9 and TRBJ2-3; 7 nucleotides agree with TRBD2. Germline V gene lookup returns CDR1 SGDLS and CDR2 YYNGEE. CDR3 size: 15 residues. V shed 0 bases, J shed 1 base, and the junction held 2 bases outside the gene matches. The CDR3 DNA reads TGTGCCAGCAGCGTAGCGGGGGGTGGCACAGATACGCAGTATTTT. This encodes CASSVAGGGTDTQYF. Filled out from reference TRBV9 and TRBJ2-3, the complete variable domain reads DSGVTQTPKHLITATGQRVTLRCSPRSGDLSVYWYQQSLDQGLQFLIQYYNGEERAKGNILERFSAQQFPDLHSELNLSSLELGDSALYFCASSVAGGGTDTQYFGPGTRLTVL.

The chain recombines TRBV7-2 with TRBJ2-3; tentative D call: TRBD2 (6 bases). This CDR3 has 16 amino acids. Germline V gene data show CDR1 as SGHTA and CDR2 as FQGNSA. Trimming cost V 1 base and J 0 bases, with 11 bases left between them. CDR3 DNA sequence: TGTGCCAGCAGCTTAGAGGGAGGCATTAGCACAGATACGCAGTATTTT. As protein: CASSLEGGISTDTQYF.

The genes are TRBV7-2 and TRBJ1-4, with TRBD1 as a possible D gene (6 bases). Germline V gene sequence: CDR1 SGHTA, CDR2 FQGNSA. CDR3 length: 13 amino acids. V gave up 5 bases and J gave up 7 bases, with 11 bases separating them. The CDR3 DNA reads as TGTGCCAGCAGCGCACAGGGTCGTGAAAAACTGTTTTTT. Its translation is CASSAQGREKLFF.

This clone was seen a single time. This chain connects TRBV7-9 to TRBJ1-1; possibly TRBD1 for D (6 bases). Trimming shortened V by 2 bases and J by 3 bases, and 10 bases separated the two germline ends. This CDR3 contains 14 residues. Germline V CDR1 and CDR2: SEHNR, FQNEAQ (reference sequence). The CDR3 DNA reads TGTGCCAGCAGCTTATTTGCAGGGGACACTGAAGCTTTCTTT. Residues: CASSLFAGDTEAFF. Supplemented by reference TRBV7-9 and TRBJ1-1, the full variable domain reads DTGVSQNPRHKITKRGQNVTFRCDPISEHNRLYWYRQTLGQGPEFLTYFQNEAQLEKSRLLSDRFSAERPKGSFSTLEIQRTEQGDSAMYLCASSLFAGDTEAFFGQGTRLTVV.

J is TRBJ1-4 and V is TRBV6-1, with no clear D. Germline-derived CDR1 and CDR2 are MNHNS and SASEGT. Trimming cost V 0 bases and J 13 bases, with 12 bases left between them. This CDR3 contains 13 residues. In nucleotides, the CDR3 is TGTGCCAGCAGTGAAGCGCGGGCCTGGGGACTGTTTTTT. It codes for CASSEARAWGLFF.

The rearrangement joins TRBV5-1 to TRBJ2-7; 7 nucleotides line up with TRBD2. From germline, CDR1 is SGHRS and CDR2 YFSETQ. This CDR3 is 11 amino acids long. V shed 7 bases, J shed 3 bases, and the junction held 1 base outside the gene matches. The CDR3 nucleotides are TGCGCCAGCGGGGGGGGCTACGAGCAGTACTTC. Its protein is CASGGGYEQYF. The variable domain in full, completed from reference TRBV5-1 and TRBJ2-7, reads KAGVTQTPRYLIKTRGQQVTLSCSPISGHRSVSWYQQTPGQGLQFLFEYFSETQRNKGNFPGRFSGRQFSNSRSEMNVSTLELGDSALYLCASGGGYEQYFGPGTRLTVT.

Only a few counts were recorded for this clone. The sample has other DNA sequences that encode this CDR3 too. The chain couples TRBV5-1 to TRBJ2-1; TRBD2 agrees at 10 bases. The CDR3 consists of 16 residues. Trimming at V came to 4 bases and at J to 2 bases, leaving 6 bases not matched to a gene. The germline gives CDR1 SGHRS, CDR2 YFSETQ. CDR3 in DNA: TGCGCCAGCAGCAGGACCAGCGGGGGGGCCTACAATGAGCAGTTCTTC. The encoded protein is CASSRTSGGAYNEQFF.

This clone was detected once. The V and J genes are TRBV7-6 and TRBJ2-7, with 9 nucleotides matching TRBD2. CDR3 size: 16 residues. Unmatched junction bases numbered 9, after V lost 4 bases and J lost 2 bases. Germline lookup yields CDR1 SGHVS and CDR2 FNYEAQ. The CDR3 DNA sequence: TGTGCCAGCAGCTCCTTCACTAGCGGGCCAACCTACGAGCAGTACTTC. Protein product: CASSSFTSGPTYEQYF.

This clone occurred once. V usage is TRBV4-3 and J usage is TRBJ2-2; TRBD2 matches 12 bases. CDR1 LGHNA and CDR2 YSLEER come from the germline V gene. Trimming took 0 bases from V and 0 from J; bases not matched to a gene: 5. The CDR3 runs 19 residues. In nucleotides, the CDR3 is TGCGCCAGCAGCCAAGAGACTAGCGGGGGCTCCGCGAACACCGGGGAGCTGTTTTTT. Its translation is CASSQETSGGSANTGELFF.

This rearrangement joins TRBV9 to TRBJ2-1; TRBD2 matches 9 bases. V was clipped by 4 bases and J by 4 bases; unmatched bases: 9. There are 16 residues in the CDR3. Germline V gene data show CDR1 as SGDLS and CDR2 as YYNGEE. The DNA for the CDR3 is TGTGCCAGCAGCACGGCCCGCGGGGGGGCTTACAATGAGCAGTTCTTC. Translated, it gives CASSTARGGAYNEQFF.

The genes are TRBV27 and TRBJ2-5, with D perhaps TRBD1 (6 bases). The germline CDR1 and CDR2 sequences are MNHEY and SMNVEV (reference sequence). Trimming took 5 bases from V and 5 from J, leaving 12 bases between them. The CDR3 runs 13 residues. CDR3 nucleotides: TGTGCCAGCAGTCTCAGGGGTAAGGAGACCCAGTACTTC. This sequence encodes CASSLRGKETQYF.

This clone was seen just once. The chain carries TRBV7-9 and TRBJ2-1; tentative D call: TRBD1 (6 bases). V was trimmed by 3 bases and J by 8 bases, leaving 14 bases between them. The CDR3 loop spans 14 amino acids. Germline CDR1 is SEHNR and CDR2 is FQNEAQ (reference sequence). As DNA, the CDR3 is TGTGCCAGCAGCTTTGAACAGGGCGTTCATGAGCAGTTCTTC. It is translated as CASSFEQGVHEQFF.